Listed here are 28 T cell receptor beta chains from one sample, sequenced in a study of PD-L1 blockade in urothelial cancer. Regarding time point: pretreatment peripheral blood. Clones were read by immunoSEQ multiplex PCR, and TCRdb kept only the in-frame ones, dropping some. The sample lists 75,000 to 95,000 clones; just under 85% were seen once. The sample in question was PBMCs, obtained around atezolizumab (anti-PD-L1) treatment. Receptor source: a man aged 40-50 years with urothelial cancer.

The J gene is TRBJ1-1, the V gene TRBV6-1, with TRBD1 matching over 9 bases. CDR1 is MNHNS and CDR2 is SASEGT in the germline V gene. There are 15 residues in the CDR3. V gave up 6 bases and J gave up 4 bases; unmatched junction bases: 9. CDR3 in amino acids: CASSALGQGFTEAFF. Written as DNA, the CDR3 is TGTGCCAGCAGCGCATTAGGACAGGGGTTCACTGAAGCTTTCTTT.

This chain links TRBV7-6 with TRBJ2-1; D is possibly TRBD2 (5 bases). Per the germline V gene, CDR1 is SGHVS and CDR2 is FNYEAQ. V was trimmed by 5 bases and J by 6 bases, leaving 17 bases between them. The CDR3 is 15 amino acids. The CDR3 DNA follows: TGTGCCAGCAGCCTTAGTACGGGATCGGGCAATGAGCAGTTCTTC. Residues: CASSLSTGSGNEQFF.

The chain combines TRBV5-1 with TRBJ2-2, with 9 bases aligning to TRBD2. The CDR3 length is 15 residues. V was pared by 3 bases and J by 9 bases, with 9 bases of the junction left unmatched. Germline CDR1 reads SGHRS; CDR2 reads YFSETQ. The CDR3 nucleotides read TGCGCCAGCAGCTCCGGGACTAGCAAAGGCCGGGAGCTGTTTTTT. Protein product: CASSSGTSKGRELFF.

V gene TRBV6-4 combines with J gene TRBJ2-7; 11 nucleotides align to TRBD2. Germline trimming cut 3 bases from V and 2 bases from J; bases unmatched to any gene: 6. The CDR3 extends over 16 amino acids. Germline V gives CDR1 MRHNA, CDR2 SNTAGT. CDR3 nucleotides: TGTGCCAGCAGTGAATTCGGGACTAGCGGTCCCTACGAGCAGTACTTC. This gives the protein CASSEFGTSGPYEQYF.

V is TRBV4-3 and J is TRBJ2-1, with a tentative D call TRBD1 (6 bases). The ends were cut back, 1 base at V and 4 bases at J, with 14 bases in the middle. CDR1 and CDR2 from the germline V gene are LGHNA and YSLEER. CDR3 length: 16 residues. This chain's CDR3 is CASSQGVGDIYNEQFF. Here the CDR3 DNA reads TGCGCCAGCAGCCAAGGTGTGGGGGACATTTACAATGAGCAGTTCTTC.

This chain connects TRBV19 to TRBJ2-7; D may be TRBD2 (5 bases). The germline V gene has CDR1 LNHDA and CDR2 SQIVND (reference sequence). Trimming stripped 5 bases from V and 1 base from J, with 15 bases between. The CDR3 spans 15 residues. The chain's CDR3 is CASSSQAGDSYEQYF. The CDR3 coding sequence is TGTGCCAGTAGTTCCCAGGCCGGGGATTCCTACGAGCAGTACTTC. The full variable domain, rest sourced from reference TRBV19 and TRBJ2-7, is DGGITQSPKYLFRKEGQNVTLSCEQNLNHDAMYWYRQDPGQGLRLIYYSQIVNDFQKGDIAEGYSVSREKKESFPLTVTSAQKNPTAFYLCASSSQAGDSYEQYFGPGTRLTVT.

The chain recombines TRBV9 with TRBJ2-3; 9 nucleotides match TRBD2. CDR3 length: 16 residues. J lost 0 bases, V lost 4 bases, and 6 bases had no gene match. The germline V gene has CDR1 SGDLS and CDR2 YYNGEE. The CDR3 DNA reads TGTGCCAGCAGCTCTGCGGGAGGGACTAGCACAGATACGCAGTATTTT. It specifies CASSSAGGTSTDTQYF. Looking up the rest from reference TRBV9 and TRBJ2-3 gives the full variable domain: DSGVTQTPKHLITATGQRVTLRCSPRSGDLSVYWYQQSLDQGLQFLIQYYNGEERAKGNILERFSAQQFPDLHSELNLSSLELGDSALYFCASSSAGGTSTDTQYFGPGTRLTVL.

The chain carries TRBV28 and TRBJ1-4, with D maybe TRBD1 (6 bases). Trimming stripped 6 bases from V and 5 bases from J, with 16 bases between. Germline-derived CDR1 and CDR2 are MDHEN and SYDVKM. The CDR3 is made up of 15 amino acids. The chain's CDR3 is CASSQRTVPNEKLFF. CDR3 sequence (DNA): TGTGCCAGCAGCCAAAGGACAGTTCCAAATGAAAAACTGTTTTTT.

Here the CDR3 reads CASSAQGYGANVLTF. DNA for the CDR3: TGTGCCAGCAGTGCACAGGGGTACGGGGCCAACGTCCTGACTTTC. The chain has TRBV6-1 and TRBJ2-6; 7 bases line up with TRBD1. Unmatched junction bases numbered 4, after V lost 4 bases and J lost 4 bases. CDR1 and CDR2 from the germline V gene are MNHNS and SASEGT. The CDR3 totals 15 residues.

This chain connects TRBV7-9 to TRBJ1-4; maybe TRBD1 (5 bases). The CDR3 loop spans 14 amino acids. CDR1 and CDR2 (germline): SEHNR, FQNEAQ (reference sequence). V was cut by 5 bases and J by 13 bases, with 20 bases left in between. The CDR3 nucleotides are TGTGCCAGCAGCCCTGGACCGCCCGGGGGTGGACTGTTTTTT. It encodes CASSPGPPGGGLFF.

The table lists this clone with a few counts. The rearrangement uses TRBV5-1 and TRBJ1-3, with 8 bases that match TRBD1. This CDR3 comprises 14 residues. The germline V gene encodes CDR1 SGHRS and CDR2 YFSETQ. The J segment lost 3 bases and the V segment lost 5 bases, leaving 4 bases of the junction unmatched. Written as DNA, the CDR3 is TGCGCCAGCAGGGACAGGGAGGGTGGAAACACCATATATTTT. Its translation: CASRDREGGNTIYF.

The genes are TRBV19 and TRBJ2-1; 15 nucleotides align to TRBD2. CDR1 is LNHDA and CDR2 is SQIVND in the germline V gene (reference sequence). CDR3 length: 16 residues. V gave up 5 bases and J gave up 6 bases; unmatched junction bases: 5. DNA for the CDR3: TGTGCCAGTAGTGGACTAGCGGGAGGGTTTGTCAATGAGCAGTTCTTC. Amino acids: CASSGLAGGFVNEQFF.

The count of this clone is one. The chain carries TRBV19 and TRBJ2-7, with TRBD1 as a possible D gene (5 bases). Germline CDR1 and CDR2: LNHDA and SQIVND (reference sequence). The CDR3 runs 14 residues. Trimming pared 3 bases from V and 5 bases from J, leaving 14 bases between. The CDR3 sequence: CASSIVRGSHEQYF. CDR3 nucleotide sequence: TGTGCCAGTAGTATCGTAAGGGGTTCCCACGAGCAGTACTTC. The full variable domain, its missing parts supplied by reference TRBV19 and TRBJ2-7, is DGGITQSPKYLFRKEGQNVTLSCEQNLNHDAMYWYRQDPGQGLRLIYYSQIVNDFQKGDIAEGYSVSREKKESFPLTVTSAQKNPTAFYLCASSIVRGSHEQYFGPGTRLTVT.

The genes are TRBV18 and TRBJ2-7; 7 bases line up with TRBD1. This CDR3 is 16 amino acids long. The germline gives CDR1 KGHSH, CDR2 LQKENI. Germline trimming cut 0 bases from V and 5 bases from J; bases unmatched to any gene: 10. CDR3 sequence (DNA): TGTGCCAGCTCACCACCTCGTCAGGGGGTGTTTGACGAGCAGTACTTC. This encodes CASSPPRQGVFDEQYF.

The J gene is TRBJ2-2, the V gene TRBV25-1; TRBD1 matches 9 bases. The CDR3 runs to 17 residues. The germline CDR1 and CDR2 sequences are MGHDK and SYGVNS. The trim removed 2 bases at V and 4 bases at J, leaving 8 bases unmatched. CDR3 residues: CASSEVWTGVSTGELFF. The CDR3 DNA is TGTGCCAGCAGTGAAGTTTGGACAGGGGTGAGCACCGGGGAGCTGTTTTTT.

The rearrangement links TRBV7-3 to TRBJ2-1, with a possible D match to TRBD2 (6 bases). The CDR3 consists of 14 residues. The germline V gene has CDR1 SGHTA and CDR2 FQGTGA. The V gene lost 5 bases and the J gene lost 6 bases, with 14 bases spanning the gap. The CDR3 loop reads CASSPGLALNEQFF. Written as DNA, the CDR3 is TGTGCCAGCAGCCCGGGGCTAGCGCTCAATGAGCAGTTCTTC.

In this sample, this clone turned up once. This sequence joins TRBV5-1 and TRBJ1-1; possibly TRBD1 for D (6 bases). This CDR3 region has 15 residues. V was cut by 3 bases and J by 4 bases, with 16 bases left in between. Germline V CDR1 and CDR2: SGHRS, YFSETQ. DNA of the CDR3: TGCGCCAGCAGCTCCGAACAGGGACGGAGCACTGAAGCTTTCTTT. This gives the protein CASSSEQGRSTEAFF.

CDR3 region: CAGVDRTNYGYTF. CDR3 nucleotide sequence: TGTGCCGGTGTGGACAGGACGAACTATGGCTACACCTTC. V is TRBV28 and J is TRBJ1-2, with TRBD1 matching over 7 bases. CDR1 and CDR2 from the germline V gene are MDHEN and SYDVKM. The V and J ends lost 11 bases and 2 bases, in that order; junction bases with no gene match: 8. The CDR3 is 13 amino acids.

The chain combines TRBV6-1 with TRBJ2-6; D unresolved. Trimming took 4 bases from V and 2 from J, leaving 9 bases between them. The germline V gene encodes CDR1 MNHNS and CDR2 SASEGT. This CDR3 has 15 residues. The CDR3, as DNA: TGTGCCAGCAGTGGTAATATTGCTGGGGCCAACGTCCTGACTTTC. Its protein product is CASSGNIAGANVLTF.

This chain uses TRBV7-9 with TRBJ2-7; a possible D gene is TRBD1 (6 bases). Per germline, CDR1 SEHNR and CDR2 FQNEAQ (reference sequence). The V end was cut by 7 bases, the J end by 2 bases, with 15 bases between. The CDR3 runs to 14 residues. The CDR3: CASTYRDLTYEQYF. The CDR3 DNA reads as TGTGCCAGCACATACAGGGACCTTACCTACGAGCAGTACTTC.

This chain uses TRBV7-9 with TRBJ1-1, with 7 bases matching TRBD1. Unmatched junction bases numbered 7, after V lost 5 bases and J lost 1 base. This CDR3 has 15 amino acids. Per the germline V gene, CDR1 is SEHNR and CDR2 is FQNEAQ (reference sequence). The CDR3 nucleotides read TGTGCCAGCAGCCGTACGGGACAGAGGAACACTGAAGCTTTCTTT. As protein: CASSRTGQRNTEAFF. The complete variable domain, with remaining parts taken from reference TRBV7-9 and TRBJ1-1, reads DTGVSQNPRHKITKRGQNVTFRCDPISEHNRLYWYRQTLGQGPEFLTYFQNEAQLEKSRLLSDRFSAERPKGSFSTLEIQRTEQGDSAMYLCASSRTGQRNTEAFFGQGTRLTVV.

The chain carries TRBV11-3 and TRBJ2-7, with 10 bases that match TRBD2. The CDR3 has 14 residues. J lost 3 bases, V lost 5 bases, and 4 bases had no gene match. The germline gives CDR1 SGHNT, CDR2 YENEEA. As DNA, the CDR3 is TGTGCCAGCAGCCATAGCGGGAGGTTCTACGAGCAGTACTTC. Its translation is CASSHSGRFYEQYF. Full variable domain (rest looked up from reference TRBV11-3 and TRBJ2-7): EAGVVQSPRYKIIEKKQPVAFWCNPISGHNTLYWYLQNLGQGPELLIRYENEEAVDDSQLPKDRFSAERLKGVDSTLKIQPAELGDSAVYLCASSHSGRFYEQYFGPGTRLTVT.

This chain connects TRBV28 to TRBJ2-5, with a weak D call TRBD2 (5 bases). This CDR3 is built from 15 residues. The V gene's germline CDR1 is MDHEN and CDR2 SYDVKM. V was pared by 3 bases and J by 5 bases, with 16 bases between. CDR3 in DNA: TGTGCCAGCAGTTTTGGTGGGAGCCGTAGGGAGACCCAGTACTTC. Translation gives CASSFGGSRRETQYF. Variable domain in full (rest from reference TRBV28 and TRBJ2-5): DVKVTQSSRYLVKRTGEKVFLECVQDMDHENMFWYRQDPGLGLRLIYFSYDVKMKEKGDIPEGYSVSREKKERFSLILESASTNQTSMYLCASSFGGSRRETQYFGPGTRLLVL.

V usage is TRBV6-1 and J usage is TRBJ2-1; 10 nucleotides align to TRBD1. CDR1 and CDR2 from the germline V gene are MNHNS and SASEGT. J was trimmed by 2 bases and V by 6 bases; bases with no gene match: 4. The CDR3 length is 15 residues. The CDR3 DNA reads as TGTGCCAGCAGAACGACAGGGGGCGCCTACAATGAGCAGTTCTTC. Protein: CASRTTGGAYNEQFF.

The genes are TRBV18 and TRBJ1-5; D is unclear. The V and J ends lost 0 bases and 7 bases respectively, with 7 bases between them. CDR3 length: 13 amino acids. Germline lookup yields CDR1 KGHSH and CDR2 LQKENI. The CDR3 is CASSPPERQPQHF. The CDR3 nucleotides are TGTGCCAGCTCACCACCGGAGCGACAGCCCCAGCATTTT.

The V and J genes are TRBV7-9 and TRBJ2-7, with D hard to call. The CDR3 runs to 14 residues. Trimming took off 3 bases at V and 4 bases at J, with 13 bases between the two ends. Germline CDR1 reads SEHNR; CDR2 reads FQNEAQ (reference sequence). DNA of the CDR3: TGTGCCAGCAGCTTTATTGCAAGCCCATACGAGCAGTACTTC. This translates into CASSFIASPYEQYF.

The gene calls are TRBV28 and TRBJ1-2, with 7 bases fitting TRBD1. The CDR3 length is 19 residues. Germline CDR1 reads MDHEN; CDR2 reads SYDVKM. J lost 4 bases, V lost 3 bases, and 20 bases had no gene match. The CDR3 DNA follows: TGTGCCAGCAGTTTCCGCAACCTCCATCGGGTCAGGGGGACCTATGGCTACACCTTC. It yields the protein CASSFRNLHRVRGTYGYTF.

The chain employs TRBV7-2 and TRBJ1-1, with D maybe TRBD1 (5 bases). In germline, CDR1 is SGHTA, CDR2 FQGNSA. Trimming took off 5 bases at V and 2 bases at J, with 9 bases between the two ends. The CDR3 length is 13 residues. CDR3 nucleotide sequence: TGTGCCAGCAGCCCGCAGGGTAACACTGAAGCTTTCTTT. Translated: CASSPQGNTEAFF.